A selection of T cell receptor beta chains follows, all from one sample in a study of neurological immune-mediated disorders. TCRdb re-derived calls from the 5' RACE reads in MiXCR, one entry per CDR3 protein. The sample carries 65,000 to 70,000 distinct CDR3 sequences, over 4% recorded once. The sample comprised PBMCs. These receptors came from a man in his forties or fifties with multiple sclerosis. CDR3s include the opening cysteine and the closing phenylalanine or tryptophan. The D gene is left open where the match is weak. Expanded clones get a size class; other rows say once, few or many, or leave the size out.

CDR3 protein,clone size,CDR3 length,D gene,V gene
CSARSPGMGTEAFF,NA,14,NA,TRBV20-1
CASSSQGGGQETQYF,many,15,NA,TRBV28
CASSRGGIDTEAFF,many,14,NA,TRBV2
CSARDLRTSTDTQYF,many,15,NA,TRBV20-1
CSAPTGAGELFF,many,12,TRBD1,TRBV20-1
CASSFLEADTQYF,few,13,NA,TRBV7-6
CASSLRGGINEQYF,many,14,NA,TRBV7-8
CASSQGQRGYEQYF,many,14,TRBD2,TRBV3-1
CASRRGGSYEQYF,NA,13,TRBD2,TRBV3-1
CASSSGRNLYGYTF,many,14,NA,TRBV7-9
CASSRDNQPQHF,many,12,NA,TRBV18
CASSPTGTGQETQYF,many,15,TRBD1,TRBV5-1
CASSPRLVANTGELFF,many,16,NA,TRBV7-9
CASSPWQGAYEKLFF,many,15,TRBD1,TRBV7-2
CASSLVLSGQGVEAFF,NA,16,TRBD1,TRBV5-1
CSARGAGTGNNEQFF,few,15,TRBD1,TRBV20-1
CASSPTGTGVSYEQYF,many,16,TRBD1,TRBV7-2
CAISELWGGLNNEQFF,many,16,NA,TRBV10-3
CASSPTAADEKLFF,many,14,NA,TRBV11-2
CASTLDSYEQYF,few,12,NA,TRBV11-2
CASSYPMNTGELFF,many,14,NA,TRBV6-2/TRBV6-3
CSASATGAQKLFF,many,13,TRBD1,TRBV20-1
CASSLSSGVLQETQYF,many,16,TRBD2,TRBV5-1
CAISESGGALSYEQYF,many,16,NA,TRBV10-3
CASSQGGSGRTDTQYF,many,16,TRBD2,TRBV4-1
CASSLVGLAYNEQFF,many,15,NA,TRBV11-2
CASRRGGPPDTQYF,many,14,TRBD2,TRBV5-1
CASSPRGGLGGYTF,many,14,NA,TRBV12-3/TRBV12-4
CASSLSSGNQETQYF,many,15,TRBD2,TRBV5-1
CASSLGGGTYEQYF,many,14,NA,TRBV5-1
CASSLEPGGETQYF,many,14,TRBD1,TRBV5-1
CATSDLLAGGPGEQFF,many,16,TRBD2,TRBV24-1
CSARQGAPSNQPQHF,many,15,TRBD1,TRBV20-1
CASSPGLAGGLTYEQYF,NA,17,TRBD2,TRBV5-5
CASSLVTRGHQETQYF,many,16,NA,TRBV7-9
CSARDSRVGYGYTF,NA,14,NA,TRBV20-1
CATSDARGSQGDEQFF,many,16,NA,TRBV24-1
CASRNSGSNGYTF,many,13,NA,TRBV5-1
CASSPGTSLWYNEQFF,NA,16,TRBD2,TRBV11-3
CASSSGARYGYTF,once,13,NA,TRBV6-5
CASSSGVSSGSPLNF,NA,15,NA,TRBV7-6
CSARDRMIQYF,many,11,NA,TRBV20-1
CASSLVGTNEKLFF,many,14,NA,TRBV27
CASSQPGRGNTIYF,many,14,NA,TRBV5-6
CASSRTAGLAGGYNEQFF,NA,18,TRBD2,TRBV4-1
CASSLAAQGGALSTILRGYTF,many,21,TRBD1,TRBV7-2
CASRRGTATFTETQYF,many,16,NA,TRBV2
CSTDVAGRSTDTQYF,many,15,TRBD2,TRBV20-1
CASSFGKQPQHF,many,12,NA,TRBV5-6
CASSQDPFLRGTQYF,many,15,NA,TRBV4-3
CASSLNVRGGYNEQFF,few,16,TRBD2,TRBV7-3
CASSLTGVGSKFF,many,13,NA,TRBV7-2
CASSLVLAGGYTQETQYF,many,18,TRBD2,TRBV7-2
CAIGGGRGSNQPQHF,many,15,NA,TRBV10-3
CASSTDRIGSEAFF,few,14,TRBD1,TRBV6-2/TRBV6-3
CASSPRGGKIYEQYF,NA,15,TRBD2,TRBV11-2
CASSLGLAGGFQETQYF,many,17,TRBD2,TRBV11-2
CASSLTTTGLWDTEAFF,many,17,NA,TRBV7-2